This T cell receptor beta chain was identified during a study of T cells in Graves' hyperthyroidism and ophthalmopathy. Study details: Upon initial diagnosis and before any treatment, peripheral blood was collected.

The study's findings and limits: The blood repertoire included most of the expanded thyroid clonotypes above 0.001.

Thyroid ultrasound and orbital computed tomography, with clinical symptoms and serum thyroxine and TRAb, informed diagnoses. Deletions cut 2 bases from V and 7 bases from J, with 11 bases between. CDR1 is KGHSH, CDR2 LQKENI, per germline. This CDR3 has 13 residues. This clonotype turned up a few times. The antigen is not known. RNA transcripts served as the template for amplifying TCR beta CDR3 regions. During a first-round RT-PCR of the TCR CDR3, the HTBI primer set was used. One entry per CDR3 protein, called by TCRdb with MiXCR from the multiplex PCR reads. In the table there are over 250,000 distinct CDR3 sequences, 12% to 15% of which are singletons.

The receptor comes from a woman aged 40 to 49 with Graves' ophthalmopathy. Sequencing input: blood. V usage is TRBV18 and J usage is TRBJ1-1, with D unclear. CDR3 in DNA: TGTGCCAGCTCACCATCCCGGGCGCGTGAAGCTTTCTTT. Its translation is CASSPSRAREAFF.